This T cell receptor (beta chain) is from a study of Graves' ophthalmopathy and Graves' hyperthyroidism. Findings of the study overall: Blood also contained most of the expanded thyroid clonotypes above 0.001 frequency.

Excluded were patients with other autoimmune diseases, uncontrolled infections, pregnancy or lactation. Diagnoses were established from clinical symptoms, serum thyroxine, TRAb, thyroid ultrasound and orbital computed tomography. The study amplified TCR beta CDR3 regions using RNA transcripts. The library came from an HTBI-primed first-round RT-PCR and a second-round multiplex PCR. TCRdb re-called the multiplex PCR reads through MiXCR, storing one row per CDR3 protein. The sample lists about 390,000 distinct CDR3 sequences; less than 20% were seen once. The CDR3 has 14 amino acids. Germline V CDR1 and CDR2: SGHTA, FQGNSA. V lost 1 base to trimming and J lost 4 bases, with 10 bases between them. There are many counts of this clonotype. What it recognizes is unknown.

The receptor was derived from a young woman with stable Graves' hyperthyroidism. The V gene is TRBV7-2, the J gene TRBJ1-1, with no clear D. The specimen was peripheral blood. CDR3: CASSLGAGRTEAFF. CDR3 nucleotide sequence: TGTGCCAGCAGCTTAGGGGCGGGCCGCACTGAAGCTTTCTTT.